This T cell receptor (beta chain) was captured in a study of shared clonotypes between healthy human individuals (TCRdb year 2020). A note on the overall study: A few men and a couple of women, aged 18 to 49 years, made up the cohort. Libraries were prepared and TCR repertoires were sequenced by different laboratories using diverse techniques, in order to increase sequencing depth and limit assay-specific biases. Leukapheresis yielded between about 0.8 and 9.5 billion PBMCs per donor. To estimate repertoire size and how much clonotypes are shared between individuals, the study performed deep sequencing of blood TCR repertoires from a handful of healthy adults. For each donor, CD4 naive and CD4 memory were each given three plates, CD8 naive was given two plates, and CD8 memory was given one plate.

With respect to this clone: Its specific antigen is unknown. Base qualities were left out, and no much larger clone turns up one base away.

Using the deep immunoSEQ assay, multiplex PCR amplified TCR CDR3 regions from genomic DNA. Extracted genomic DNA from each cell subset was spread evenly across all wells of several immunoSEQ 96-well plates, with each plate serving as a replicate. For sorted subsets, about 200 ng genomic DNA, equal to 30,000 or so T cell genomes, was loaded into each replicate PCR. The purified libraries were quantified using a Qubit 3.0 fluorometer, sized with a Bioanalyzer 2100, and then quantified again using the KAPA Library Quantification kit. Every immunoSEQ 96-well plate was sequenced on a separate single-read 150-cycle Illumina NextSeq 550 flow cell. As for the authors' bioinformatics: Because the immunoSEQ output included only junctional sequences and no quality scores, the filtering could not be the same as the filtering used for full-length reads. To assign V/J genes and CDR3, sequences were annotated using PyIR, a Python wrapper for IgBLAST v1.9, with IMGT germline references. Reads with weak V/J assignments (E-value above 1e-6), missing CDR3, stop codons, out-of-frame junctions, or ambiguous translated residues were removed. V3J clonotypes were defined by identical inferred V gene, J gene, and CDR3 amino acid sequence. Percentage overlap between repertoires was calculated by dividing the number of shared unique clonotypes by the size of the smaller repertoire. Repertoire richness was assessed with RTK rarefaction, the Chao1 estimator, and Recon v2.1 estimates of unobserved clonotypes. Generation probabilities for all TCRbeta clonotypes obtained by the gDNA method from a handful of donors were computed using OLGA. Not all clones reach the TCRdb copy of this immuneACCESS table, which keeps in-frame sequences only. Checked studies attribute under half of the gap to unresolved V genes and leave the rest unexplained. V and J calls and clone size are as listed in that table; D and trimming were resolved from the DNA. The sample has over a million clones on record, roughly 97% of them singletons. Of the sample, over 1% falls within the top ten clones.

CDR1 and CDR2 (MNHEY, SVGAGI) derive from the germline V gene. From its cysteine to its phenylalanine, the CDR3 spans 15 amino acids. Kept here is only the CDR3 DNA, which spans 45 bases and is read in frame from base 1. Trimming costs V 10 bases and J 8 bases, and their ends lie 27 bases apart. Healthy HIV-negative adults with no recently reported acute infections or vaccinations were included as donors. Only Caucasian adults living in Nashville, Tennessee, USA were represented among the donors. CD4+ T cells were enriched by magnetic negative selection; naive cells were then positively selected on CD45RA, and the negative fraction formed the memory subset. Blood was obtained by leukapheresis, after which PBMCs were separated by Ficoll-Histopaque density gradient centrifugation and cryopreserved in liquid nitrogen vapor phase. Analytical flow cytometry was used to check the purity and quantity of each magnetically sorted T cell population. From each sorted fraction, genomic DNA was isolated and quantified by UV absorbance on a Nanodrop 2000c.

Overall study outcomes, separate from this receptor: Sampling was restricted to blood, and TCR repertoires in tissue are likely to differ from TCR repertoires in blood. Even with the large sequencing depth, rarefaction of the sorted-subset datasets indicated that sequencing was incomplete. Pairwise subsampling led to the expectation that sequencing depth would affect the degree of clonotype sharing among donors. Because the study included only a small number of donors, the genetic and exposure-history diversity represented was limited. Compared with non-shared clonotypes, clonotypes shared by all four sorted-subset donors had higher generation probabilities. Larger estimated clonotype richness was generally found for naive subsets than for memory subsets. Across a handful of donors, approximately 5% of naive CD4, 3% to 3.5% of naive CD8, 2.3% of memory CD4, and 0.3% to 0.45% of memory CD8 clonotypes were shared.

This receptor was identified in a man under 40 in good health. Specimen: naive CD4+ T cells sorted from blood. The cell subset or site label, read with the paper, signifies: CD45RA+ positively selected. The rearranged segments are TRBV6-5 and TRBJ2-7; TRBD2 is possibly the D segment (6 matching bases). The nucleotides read TGTGCCAACCCGAATGCGGGACTTATATCTACGAAGCAGTACTTC. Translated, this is CANPNAGLISTKQYF.